The clone carrying this T cell receptor beta chain was seen at least ten times. What it binds is not known. The sample belongs to a study of human T cells and chemical hapten exposure. As for the study in general: Patients, chiefly female, had alopecia areata, totalis or universalis.

V was shortened by 6 bases and J by 4 bases, with 19 bases between the two germline ends. The CDR3 is 14 residues long. Germline assignment: CDR1 DFQATT and CDR2 SNEGSKA (reference sequence). Findings and caveats of the study: Sensitizing with DPC caused no change in TCRs above 1 in 1000 frequency.

Regarding time point: patch test 1, 2 weeks after DPC sensitization. As to treatment: therapeutic diphenylcyclopropenone sensitization with weekly scalp DPC. Those who donated were patients with alopecia, 18 to 70 years of age, and suitable for DPC. TCRdb called the RACE reads again in MiXCR, with one record for every CDR3 protein. The table includes 45,000 to 70,000 distinct CDR3 sequences, approximately 9.3% detected once. The chain links TRBV20-1 to TRBJ2-7; D is perhaps TRBD1 or TRBD2 (6 bases each). The sample consisted of whole blood, taken in connection with sensitization to the hapten diphenylcyclopropenone (DPC). This sequence was found in a woman aged 40 to 55 with alopecia areata. Some clones in this sample may be carry-over from other donors' samples. CDR3 loop: CSAQRGASRYEQYF. CDR3 nucleotide sequence: TGCAGTGCCCAAAGGGGGGCTTCACGGTACGAGCAGTACTTC.